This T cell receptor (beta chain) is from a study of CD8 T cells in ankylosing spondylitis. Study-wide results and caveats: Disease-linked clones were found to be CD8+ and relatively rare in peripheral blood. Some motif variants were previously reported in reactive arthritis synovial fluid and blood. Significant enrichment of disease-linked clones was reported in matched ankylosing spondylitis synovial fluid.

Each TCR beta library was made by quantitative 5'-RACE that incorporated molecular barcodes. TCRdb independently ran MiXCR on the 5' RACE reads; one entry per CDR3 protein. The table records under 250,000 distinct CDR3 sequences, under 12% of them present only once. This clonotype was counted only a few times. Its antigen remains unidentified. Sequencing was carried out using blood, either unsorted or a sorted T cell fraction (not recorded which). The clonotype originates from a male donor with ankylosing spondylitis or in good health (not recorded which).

CDR3 sequence reads: CASSPGPTEGYTF. The CDR3 DNA follows: TGCGCCAGCAGCCCCGGCCCTACAGAGGGCTACACCTTC. This chain connects TRBV5-1 to TRBJ1-2; D gene unclear. The CDR3 length is 13 residues. Trimming cost V 4 bases and J 8 bases, with 15 bases left between them. Germline CDR1 SGHRS, CDR2 YFSETQ.